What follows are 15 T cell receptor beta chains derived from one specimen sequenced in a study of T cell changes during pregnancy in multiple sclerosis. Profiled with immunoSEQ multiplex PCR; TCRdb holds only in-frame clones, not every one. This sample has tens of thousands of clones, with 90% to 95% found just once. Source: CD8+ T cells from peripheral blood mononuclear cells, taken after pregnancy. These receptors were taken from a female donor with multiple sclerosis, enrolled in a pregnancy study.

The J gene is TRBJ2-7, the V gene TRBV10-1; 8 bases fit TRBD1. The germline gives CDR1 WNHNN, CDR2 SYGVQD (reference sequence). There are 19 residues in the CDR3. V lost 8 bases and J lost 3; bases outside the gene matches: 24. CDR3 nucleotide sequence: TGCGCCAGCCACCGACACATAGAGTGGTCACAGGGGGTGCACTACGAGCAGTACTTC. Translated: CASHRHIEWSQGVHYEQYF.

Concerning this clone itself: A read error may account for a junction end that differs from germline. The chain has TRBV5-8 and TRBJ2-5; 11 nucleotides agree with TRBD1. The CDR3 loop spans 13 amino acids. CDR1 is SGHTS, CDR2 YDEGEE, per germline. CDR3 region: CASSLGTGGTWDF. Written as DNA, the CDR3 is TGTGCCAGCAGCCTCGGGACAGGGGGGACTTGGGACTTC. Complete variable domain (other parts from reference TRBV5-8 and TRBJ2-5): EAGVTQSPTHLIKTRGQQATLRCSPISGHTSVYWYQQALGLGLQFLLWYDEGEERNRGNFPPRFSGRQFPNYSSELNVNALELEDSALYLCASSLGTGGTWDFGPGTRLLVL.

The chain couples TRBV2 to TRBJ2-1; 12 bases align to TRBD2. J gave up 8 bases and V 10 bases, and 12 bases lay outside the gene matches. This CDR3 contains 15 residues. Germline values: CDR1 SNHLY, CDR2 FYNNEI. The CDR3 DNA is TGTGCCACCCCATCCCGGACTAGCGGGAATCATGAGCAGTTCTTC. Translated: CATPSRTSGNHEQFF.

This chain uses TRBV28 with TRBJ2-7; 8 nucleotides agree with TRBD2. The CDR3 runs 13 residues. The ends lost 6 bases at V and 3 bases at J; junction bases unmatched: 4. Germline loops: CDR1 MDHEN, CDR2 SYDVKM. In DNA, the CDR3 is TGTGCCAGCAGCTCCGGGACTAGCTACGAGCAGTACTTC. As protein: CASSSGTSYEQYF.

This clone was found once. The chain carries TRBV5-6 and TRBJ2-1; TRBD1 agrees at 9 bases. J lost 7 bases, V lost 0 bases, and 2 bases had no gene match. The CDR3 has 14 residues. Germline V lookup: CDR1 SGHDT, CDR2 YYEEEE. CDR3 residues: CASSLGGQGNEQFF. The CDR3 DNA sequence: TGTGCCAGCAGCTTGGGGGGACAGGGTAATGAGCAGTTCTTC.

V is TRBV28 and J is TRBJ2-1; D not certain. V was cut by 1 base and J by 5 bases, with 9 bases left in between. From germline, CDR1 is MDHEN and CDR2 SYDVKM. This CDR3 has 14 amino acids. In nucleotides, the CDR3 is TGTGCCAGCAGTTTATCCAGGATCCACAATGAGCAGTTCTTC. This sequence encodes CASSLSRIHNEQFF.

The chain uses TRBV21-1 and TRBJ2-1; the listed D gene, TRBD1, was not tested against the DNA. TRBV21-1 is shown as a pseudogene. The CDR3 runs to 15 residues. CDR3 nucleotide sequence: TGTGCCAGCAGCCAAGGGACAGTTAGATACAATGAGCAGTTCTTC. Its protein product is CASSQGTVRYNEQFF.

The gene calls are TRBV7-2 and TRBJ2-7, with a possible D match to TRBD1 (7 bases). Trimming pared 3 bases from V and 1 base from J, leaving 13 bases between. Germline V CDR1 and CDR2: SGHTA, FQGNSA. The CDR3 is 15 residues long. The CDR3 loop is CASSFLGGQSYEQYF. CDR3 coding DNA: TGTGCCAGCAGCTTCCTCGGGGGACAGTCCTACGAGCAGTACTTC.

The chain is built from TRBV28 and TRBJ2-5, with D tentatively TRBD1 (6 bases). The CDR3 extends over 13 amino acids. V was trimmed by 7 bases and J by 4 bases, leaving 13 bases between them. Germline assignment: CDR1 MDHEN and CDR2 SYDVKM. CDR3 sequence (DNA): TGTGCCAGCAACCGCAGGGGCGGAGAGACCCAGTACTTC. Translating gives CASNRRGGETQYF.

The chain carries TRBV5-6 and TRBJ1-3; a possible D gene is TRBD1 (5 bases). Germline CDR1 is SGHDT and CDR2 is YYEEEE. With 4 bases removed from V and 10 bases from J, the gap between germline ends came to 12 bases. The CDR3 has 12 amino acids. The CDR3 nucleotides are TGTGCCAGCAGCCCGGCCGGGGGAACCATATATTTT. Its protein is CASSPAGGTIYF.

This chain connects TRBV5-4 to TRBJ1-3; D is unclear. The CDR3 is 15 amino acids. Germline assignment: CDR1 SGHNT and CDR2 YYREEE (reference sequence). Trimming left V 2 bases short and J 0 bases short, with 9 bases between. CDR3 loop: CASSFGVLSGNTIYF. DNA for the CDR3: TGTGCCAGCAGCTTCGGGGTACTCTCTGGAAACACCATATATTTT.

CDR3 nucleotides: TGTGCCAGCAGCTTACTCCCGCGGGATCCGAGGGGCGGGGAGCTGTTTTTT. This gives the protein CASSLLPRDPRGGELFF. The V gene is TRBV7-9, the J gene TRBJ2-2, with D possibly being TRBD2 (6 bases). Germline CDR1 and CDR2: SEHNR and FQNEAQ (reference sequence). V lost 2 bases to trimming and J lost 7 bases, with 20 bases between them. The CDR3 loop spans 17 amino acids.

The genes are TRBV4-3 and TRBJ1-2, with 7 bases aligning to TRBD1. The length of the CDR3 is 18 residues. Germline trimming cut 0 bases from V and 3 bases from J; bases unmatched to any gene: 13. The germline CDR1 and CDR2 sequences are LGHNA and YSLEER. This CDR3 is CASSQDLDGQGVDYGYTF. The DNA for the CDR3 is TGCGCCAGCAGCCAAGATCTGGACGGGCAGGGGGTTGACTATGGCTACACCTTC.

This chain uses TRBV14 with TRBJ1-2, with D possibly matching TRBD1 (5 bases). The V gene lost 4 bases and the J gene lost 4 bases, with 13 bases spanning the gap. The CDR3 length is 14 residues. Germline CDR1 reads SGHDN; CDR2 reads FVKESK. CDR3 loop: CASSLGGSPYGYTF. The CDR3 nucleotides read TGTGCCAGCAGCCTTGGGGGGTCTCCCTATGGCTACACCTTC.

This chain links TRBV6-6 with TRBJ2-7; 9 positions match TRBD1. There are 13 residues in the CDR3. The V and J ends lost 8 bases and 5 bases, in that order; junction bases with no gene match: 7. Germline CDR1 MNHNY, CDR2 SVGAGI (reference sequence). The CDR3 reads CASGRTGVDEQYF. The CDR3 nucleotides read TGTGCCAGCGGCCGGACAGGGGTCGACGAGCAGTACTTC.